The TCR beta chain under discussion was sequenced for a study of T cell responses to AZD1222 COVID-19 vaccine. The germline gives CDR1 SNHLY, CDR2 FYNNEI. Trimming removed 7 bases from V and 6 bases from J, with 20 bases in between. The length of the CDR3 is 15 residues. The assay was immunoSEQ multiplex PCR, and TCRdb's table has in-frame clones only and misses some. This table holds roughly 140,000 clones, around 90% found once. The TCR sequence derives from an adult in good health. V usage is TRBV2 and J usage is TRBJ2-3, with D perhaps matching TRBD1 or TRBD2 (5 bases each). The specimen was peripheral blood, collected on day 0 of AZD1222 vaccination. The CDR3: CASIIKGTLKDTQYF. Here the CDR3 DNA reads TGTGCCAGCATTATCAAAGGGACCTTAAAGGATACGCAGTATTTT.